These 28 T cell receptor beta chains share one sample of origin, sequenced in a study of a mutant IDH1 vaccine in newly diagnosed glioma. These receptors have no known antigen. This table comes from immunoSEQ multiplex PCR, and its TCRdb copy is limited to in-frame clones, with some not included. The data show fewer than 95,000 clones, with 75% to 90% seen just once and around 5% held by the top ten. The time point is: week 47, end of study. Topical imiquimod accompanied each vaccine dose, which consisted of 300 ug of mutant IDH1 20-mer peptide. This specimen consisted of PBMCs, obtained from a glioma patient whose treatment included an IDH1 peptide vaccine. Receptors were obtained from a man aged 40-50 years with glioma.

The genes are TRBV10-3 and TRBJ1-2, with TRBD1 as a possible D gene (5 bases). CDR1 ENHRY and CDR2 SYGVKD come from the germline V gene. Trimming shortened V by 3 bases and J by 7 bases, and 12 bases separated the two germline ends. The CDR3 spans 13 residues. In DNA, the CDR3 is TGTGCCATCAGTGACCCTACCAGGGCTGGCTACACCTTC. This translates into CAISDPTRAGYTF.

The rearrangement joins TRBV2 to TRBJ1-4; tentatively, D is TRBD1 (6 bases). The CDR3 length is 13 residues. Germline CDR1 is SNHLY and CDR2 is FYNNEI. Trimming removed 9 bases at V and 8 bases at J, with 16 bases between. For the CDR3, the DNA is TGTGCCAGTCACAGGGAAGGGGTAGAAAAACTGTTTTTT. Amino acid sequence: CASHREGVEKLFF.

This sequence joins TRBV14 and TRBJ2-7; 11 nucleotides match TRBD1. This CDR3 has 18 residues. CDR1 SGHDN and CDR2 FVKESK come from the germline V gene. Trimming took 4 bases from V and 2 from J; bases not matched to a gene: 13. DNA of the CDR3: TGTGCCAGCAGCCCCATTTCCCCGGGACAGGGGGTTCCCTACGAGCAGTACTTC. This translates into CASSPISPGQGVPYEQYF. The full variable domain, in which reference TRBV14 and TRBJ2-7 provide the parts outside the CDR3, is EAGVTQFPSHSVIEKGQTVTLRCDPISGHDNLYWYRRVMGKEIKFLLHFVKESKQDESGMPNNRFLAERTGGTYSTLKVQPAELEDSGVYFCASSPISPGQGVPYEQYFGPGTRLTVT.

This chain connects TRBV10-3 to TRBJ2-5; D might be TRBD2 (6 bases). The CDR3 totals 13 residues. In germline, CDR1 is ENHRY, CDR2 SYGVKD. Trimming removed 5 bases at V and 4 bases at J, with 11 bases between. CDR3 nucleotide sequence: TGTGCCATCAGTACCCTAGCGAGAGAGACCCAGTACTTC. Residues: CAISTLARETQYF.

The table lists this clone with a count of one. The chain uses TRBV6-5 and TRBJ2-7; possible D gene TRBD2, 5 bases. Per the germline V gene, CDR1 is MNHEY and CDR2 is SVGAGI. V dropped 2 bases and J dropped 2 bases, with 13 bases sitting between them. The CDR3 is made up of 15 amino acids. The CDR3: CASSYGRTDAYEQYF. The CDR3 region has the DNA TGTGCCAGCAGTTACGGTAGGACTGATGCCTACGAGCAGTACTTC.

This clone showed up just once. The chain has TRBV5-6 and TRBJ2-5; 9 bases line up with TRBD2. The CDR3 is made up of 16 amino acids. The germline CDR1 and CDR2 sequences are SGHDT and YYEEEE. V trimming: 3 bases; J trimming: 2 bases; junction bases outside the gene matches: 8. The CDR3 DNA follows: TGTGCCAGCAGCTCTCAGCGGGGGGCCAAACAAGAGACCCAGTACTTC. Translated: CASSSQRGAKQETQYF.

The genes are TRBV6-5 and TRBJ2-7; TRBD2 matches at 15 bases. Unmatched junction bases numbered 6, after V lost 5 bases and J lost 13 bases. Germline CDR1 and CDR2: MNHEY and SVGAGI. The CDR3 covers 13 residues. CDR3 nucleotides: TGTGCCAGCAGTCCGGGACTAGCGGGAGGCAGATACTTC. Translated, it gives CASSPGLAGGRYF.

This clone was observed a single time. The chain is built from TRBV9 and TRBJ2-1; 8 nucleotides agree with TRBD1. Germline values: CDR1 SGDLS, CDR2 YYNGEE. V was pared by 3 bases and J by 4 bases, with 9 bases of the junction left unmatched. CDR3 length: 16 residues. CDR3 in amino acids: CASSGKPGQAYNEQFF. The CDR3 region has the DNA TGTGCCAGCAGCGGTAAACCGGGACAGGCGTACAATGAGCAGTTCTTC.

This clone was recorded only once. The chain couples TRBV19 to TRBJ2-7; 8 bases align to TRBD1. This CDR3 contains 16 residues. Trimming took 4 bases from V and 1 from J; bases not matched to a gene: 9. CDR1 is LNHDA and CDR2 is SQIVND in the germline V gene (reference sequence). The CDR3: CASSTRGQALSYEQYF. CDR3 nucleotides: TGTGCCAGTAGTACCAGGGGACAGGCCCTTTCCTACGAGCAGTACTTC.

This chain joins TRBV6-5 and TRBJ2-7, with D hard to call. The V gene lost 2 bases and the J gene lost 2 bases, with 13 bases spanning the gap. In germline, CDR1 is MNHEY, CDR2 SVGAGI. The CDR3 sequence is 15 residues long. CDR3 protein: CASSYSTPGPYEQYF. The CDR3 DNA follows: TGTGCCAGCAGTTACAGTACTCCGGGCCCCTACGAGCAGTACTTC.

The CDR3 here is CASSLGTSGRVFYF. As DNA, the CDR3 is TGTGCCAGCAGTTTAGGGACTAGCGGGAGGGTCTTTTATTTT. The V call is TRBV27, the J call TRBJ2-3; TRBD2 aligns across 16 bases. The CDR3 is 14 residues long. Unmatched junction bases numbered 5, after V lost 2 bases and J lost 15 bases. Per germline, CDR1 MNHEY and CDR2 SMNVEV (reference sequence).

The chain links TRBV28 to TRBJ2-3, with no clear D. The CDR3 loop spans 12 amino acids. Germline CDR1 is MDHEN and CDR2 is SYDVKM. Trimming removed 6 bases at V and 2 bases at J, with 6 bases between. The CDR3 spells CASRTTTDTQYF. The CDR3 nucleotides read TGTGCCAGCAGAACCACCACAGATACGCAGTATTTT.

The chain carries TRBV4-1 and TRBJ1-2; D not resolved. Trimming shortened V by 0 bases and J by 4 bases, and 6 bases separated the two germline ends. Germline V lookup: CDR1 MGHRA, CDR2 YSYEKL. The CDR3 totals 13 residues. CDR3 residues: CASSQEQSYGYTF. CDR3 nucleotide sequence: TGCGCCAGCAGCCAAGAGCAGTCCTATGGCTACACCTTC.

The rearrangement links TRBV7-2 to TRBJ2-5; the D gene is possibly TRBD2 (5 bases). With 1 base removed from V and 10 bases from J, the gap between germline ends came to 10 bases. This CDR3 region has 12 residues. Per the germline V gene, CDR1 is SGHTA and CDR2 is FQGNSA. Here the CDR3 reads CASSLDLGSQYF. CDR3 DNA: TGTGCCAGCAGCTTAGATCTGGGGAGCCAGTACTTC.

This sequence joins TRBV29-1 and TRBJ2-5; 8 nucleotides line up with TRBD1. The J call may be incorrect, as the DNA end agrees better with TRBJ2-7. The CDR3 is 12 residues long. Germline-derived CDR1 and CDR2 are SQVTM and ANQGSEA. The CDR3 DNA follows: TGCAGCTCAGGGGGCGGAACAGGCGAGCAGTACTTC. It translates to CSSGGGTGEQYF.

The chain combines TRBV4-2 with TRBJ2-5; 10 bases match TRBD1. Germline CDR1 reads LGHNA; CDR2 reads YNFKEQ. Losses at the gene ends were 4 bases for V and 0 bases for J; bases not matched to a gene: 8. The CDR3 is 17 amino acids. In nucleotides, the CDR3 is TGTGCCAGCAGCCTGGGGACAGGGGATATATACCAAGAGACCCAGTACTTC. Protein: CASSLGTGDIYQETQYF.

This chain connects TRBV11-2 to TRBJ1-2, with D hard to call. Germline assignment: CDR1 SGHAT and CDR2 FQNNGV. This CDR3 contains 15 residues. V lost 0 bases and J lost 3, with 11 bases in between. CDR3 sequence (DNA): TGTGCCAGCAGCTTAGATGGCCGAGGGTACTATGGCTACACCTTC. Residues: CASSLDGRGYYGYTF.

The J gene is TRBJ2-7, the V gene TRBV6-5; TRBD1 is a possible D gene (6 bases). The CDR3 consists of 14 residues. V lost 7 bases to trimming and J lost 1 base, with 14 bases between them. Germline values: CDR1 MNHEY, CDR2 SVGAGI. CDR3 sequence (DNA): TGTGCCAGCACCTATGGACAGACATCCTACGAGCAGTACTTC. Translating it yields CASTYGQTSYEQYF.

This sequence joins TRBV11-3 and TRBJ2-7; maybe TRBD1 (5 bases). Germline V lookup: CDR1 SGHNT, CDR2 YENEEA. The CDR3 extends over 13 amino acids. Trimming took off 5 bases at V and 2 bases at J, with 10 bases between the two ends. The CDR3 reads CASSTGDPYEQYF. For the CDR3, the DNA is TGTGCCAGCAGCACAGGCGACCCCTACGAGCAGTACTTC.

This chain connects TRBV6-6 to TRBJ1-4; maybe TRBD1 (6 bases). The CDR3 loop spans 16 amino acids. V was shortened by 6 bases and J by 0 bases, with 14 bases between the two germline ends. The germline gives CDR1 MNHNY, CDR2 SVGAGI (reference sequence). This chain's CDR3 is CASRDRPFATNEKLFF. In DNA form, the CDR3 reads TGTGCCAGCAGGGACAGACCATTTGCAACTAATGAAAAACTGTTTTTT.

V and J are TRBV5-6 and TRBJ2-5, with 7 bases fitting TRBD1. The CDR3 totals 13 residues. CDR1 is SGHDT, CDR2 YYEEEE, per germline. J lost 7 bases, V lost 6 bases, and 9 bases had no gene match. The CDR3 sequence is CASTLPGGLTQYF. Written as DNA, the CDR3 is TGTGCCAGCACCCTACCAGGGGGATTGACCCAGTACTTC.

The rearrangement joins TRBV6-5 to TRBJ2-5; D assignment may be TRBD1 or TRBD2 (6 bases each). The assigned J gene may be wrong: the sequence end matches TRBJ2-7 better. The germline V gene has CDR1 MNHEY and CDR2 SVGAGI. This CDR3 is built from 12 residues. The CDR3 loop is CASRRDNYEQYF. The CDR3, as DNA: TGTGCCAGCAGGCGGGACAACTACGAGCAGTACTTC.

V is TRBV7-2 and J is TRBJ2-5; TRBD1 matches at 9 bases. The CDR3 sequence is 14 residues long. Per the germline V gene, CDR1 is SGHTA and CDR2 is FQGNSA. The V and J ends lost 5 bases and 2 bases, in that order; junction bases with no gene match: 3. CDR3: CASSSDRGQETQYF. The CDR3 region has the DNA TGTGCCAGCAGCAGCGACAGGGGGCAAGAGACCCAGTACTTC.

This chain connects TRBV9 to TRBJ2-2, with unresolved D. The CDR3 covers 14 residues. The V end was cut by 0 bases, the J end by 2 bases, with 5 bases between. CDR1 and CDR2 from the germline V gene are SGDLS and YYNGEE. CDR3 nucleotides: TGTGCCAGCAGCGTAGCTACTAACACCGGGGAGCTGTTTTTT. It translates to CASSVATNTGELFF.

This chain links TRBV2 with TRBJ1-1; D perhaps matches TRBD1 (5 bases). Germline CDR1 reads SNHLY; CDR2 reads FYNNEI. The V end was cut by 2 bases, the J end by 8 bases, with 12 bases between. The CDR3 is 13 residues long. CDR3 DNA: TGTGCCAGCAGTGAAACCGGCAGGGACGAAGCTTTCTTT. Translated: CASSETGRDEAFF.

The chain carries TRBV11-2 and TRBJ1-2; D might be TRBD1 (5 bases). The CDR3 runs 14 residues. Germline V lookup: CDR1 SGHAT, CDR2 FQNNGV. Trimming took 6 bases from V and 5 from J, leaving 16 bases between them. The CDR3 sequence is CASSGGGFPYGYTF. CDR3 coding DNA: TGTGCCAGCAGTGGCGGGGGGTTTCCTTATGGCTACACCTTC.

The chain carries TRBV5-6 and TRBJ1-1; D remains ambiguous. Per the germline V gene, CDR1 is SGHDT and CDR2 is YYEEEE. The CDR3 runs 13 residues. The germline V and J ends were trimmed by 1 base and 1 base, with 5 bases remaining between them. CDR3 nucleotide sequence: TGTGCCAGCAGCTTGATCCAGAACACTGAAGCTTTCTTT. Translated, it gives CASSLIQNTEAFF.

The CDR3 loop is CASSQDQAYEQYF. The CDR3 nucleotides are TGCGCCAGCAGCCAAGATCAGGCCTACGAGCAGTACTTC. The chain has TRBV4-3 and TRBJ2-7, with D unclear. CDR3 length: 13 residues. CDR1 is LGHNA and CDR2 is YSLEER in the germline V gene. The ends were cut back, 0 bases at V and 2 bases at J, with 5 bases in the middle.